A selection of T cell receptor beta chains follows, all from one sample in a study of blood T cell repertoires in COVID-19. TCRdb's copy holds only in-frame clones and misses some; the assay was immunoSEQ multiplex PCR. The sample records hundreds of thousands of clones, roughly 90% being singletons. Sequencing was performed on peripheral blood. Receptors originate from a woman in her 30s with active or convalescent COVID-19. The CDR3 runs from the conserved cysteine through the conserved F or W. D genes are given only for firm matches. Clone size is stated in some rows and not others, as once, few, many or a class when expanded.

DNA	CDR3	size	D	V	J
TGCGCCAGCAGTGTGCGGAACCTACGCACAGATACGCAGTATTTT	CASSVRNLRTDTQYF	.	.	TRBV10-1	TRBJ2-3
TGTGCCAGCAGTTTAGCTCAGGGGGCTGATCCGTTCTTC	CASSLAQGADPFF	few	TRBD1	TRBV12-3/TRBV12-4	TRBJ2-1
TGCGCCAGCAGCCAAGATCGTCAGGGTTTTGGAGAGGAGCAGTACTTC	CASSQDRQGFGEEQYF	.	.	TRBV4-1	TRBJ2-7
TGTGCCAGCAGCCAGGTTATACAGGGACGTCTGTTTTTT	CASSQVIQGRLFF	.	.	TRBV3-1/TRBV3-2	TRBJ1-4
TGCGCCAGCAGCCAAGTTATCCCCCGGGACAGCTCGGAAGAGCAGTACTTC	CASSQVIPRDSSEEQYF	.	TRBD1	TRBV4-1	TRBJ2-7
TGCAGCGTTGGGGGGCAGGGGGACTATGGCTACACCTTC	CSVGGQGDYGYTF	.	TRBD1	TRBV29-1	TRBJ1-2
TGTGCCAGCAGCTTGGCCCCGGGACTAGCGGGCCCCACAGATACGCAGTATTTT	CASSLAPGLAGPTDTQYF	.	TRBD2	TRBV5-4	TRBJ2-3
TGTGCCAGCAGTTTGGATAGCCCCGGCGGGACAGAGAACACTGAAGCTTTCTTT	CASSLDSPGGTENTEAFF	few	TRBD1	TRBV27	TRBJ1-1
TGCAGCGTTCAGCGGGGGTGGGCAGATACGCAGTATTTT	CSVQRGWADTQYF	.	TRBD2	TRBV29-1	TRBJ2-3
TGTGCCAGCAGCCAATCGGGGGGTTCAGCTTTCTTT	CASSQSGGSAFF	.	.	TRBV3-1/TRBV3-2	TRBJ1-1
TGTGCCAGCAGCTTACAGGGCTCTGGAAACACCATATATTTT	CASSLQGSGNTIYF	.	.	TRBV7-9	TRBJ1-3
TGTGCCAGCAGCCCGCCCGGCAGGGCAGATGGCTACACCTTC	CASSPPGRADGYTF	.	.	TRBV3-1/TRBV3-2	TRBJ1-2
TGTGCCAGCAGTTCCTACCTCGGCTATGGCTACACCTTC	CASSSYLGYGYTF	.	.	TRBV27	TRBJ1-2
TGTGCCACCAGCAGAGATCTAGTGGACTATGGCTACACCTTC	CATSRDLVDYGYTF	.	.	TRBV15	TRBJ1-2
TGTGCCAGCAGCGCGCAGGGGGACTCTGGAAACACCATATATTTT	CASSAQGDSGNTIYF	few	TRBD1	TRBV9	TRBJ1-3
TGCGCCAGCAGCCACCAGGGGGGTTCCTACGAGCAGTACTTC	CASSHQGGSYEQYF	.	.	TRBV5-1	TRBJ2-7
TGTGCCAGCAGTTTTTCTACTGAAGCTTTCTTT	CASSFSTEAFF	.	.	TRBV12-3/TRBV12-4	TRBJ1-1
TGTGCCAGCAGTTTTTCCGGGACTAGCGTAAGCAATGAGCAGTTCTTC	CASSFSGTSVSNEQFF	.	TRBD2	TRBV27	TRBJ2-1
TGTGCCAGTAGTGCAGCCCCGACTAGCGGGAGACGGTACGAGCAGTACTTC	CASSAAPTSGRRYEQYF	.	TRBD2	TRBV19	TRBJ2-7
TGCGCCAGCAGCTTGGACCCAGGGGGAAAAACTGAAGCTTTCTTT	CASSLDPGGKTEAFF	once	TRBD1	TRBV5-1	TRBJ1-1
TGTGCCAGCAGCCAAGATCTCGTGTCAGGGGTCCTGAACACTGAAGCTTTCTTT	CASSQDLVSGVLNTEAFF	.	.	TRBV3-1/TRBV3-2	TRBJ1-1
TGCGCCAGCAGCCAAGAAAGGACTAGCGGGAATAACGAGCAGTACTTC	CASSQERTSGNNEQYF	.	TRBD2	TRBV4-1	TRBJ2-7
TGTGCCAGCAGTGAACTATGGGACCTAAGCGGGCTGAACACTGAAGCTTTCTTT	CASSELWDLSGLNTEAFF	.	.	TRBV6-1	TRBJ1-1
TGCAGCGTATCGGACTGGTCTAACTATGGCTACACCTTC	CSVSDWSNYGYTF	.	.	TRBV29-1	TRBJ1-2
TGTGCCAGCAGACGTACAGGGGCCCATACCTACGAGCAGTACTTC	CASRRTGAHTYEQYF	.	TRBD1	TRBV3-1/TRBV3-2	TRBJ2-7
TGTGCCATCAGTGGAACAGGGGACGAAAAACTGTTTTTT	CAISGTGDEKLFF	.	TRBD1	TRBV10-3	TRBJ1-4
TGTGCCAGCAGTGAGAGGGAACAGGGATTATTCTCCTACAATGAGCAGTTCTTC	CASSEREQGLFSYNEQFF	.	.	TRBV6-1	TRBJ2-1
TGTGCCAGCAGCTTAGGGCGGGGGAGGGGTCGAAACACAGATACGCAGTATTTT	CASSLGRGRGRNTDTQYF	.	TRBD2	TRBV11-2	TRBJ2-3
TGTGCCAGCAGTGAAAGGACAGGGGGATGGCTCGGGGAGCTGTTTTTT	CASSERTGGWLGELFF	.	TRBD1	TRBV25-1	TRBJ2-2
TGTGCCAGTAGTCCGGGACTAGCGGGGGGGCCAGTCGGGGAGCTGTTTTTT	CASSPGLAGGPVGELFF	.	TRBD2	TRBV19	TRBJ2-2